This entry lists 31 T cell receptor beta chains sequenced from one sample in a study of STAT3 mutations in large granular lymphocyte leukemia. Notes on the study in general: Every T-cell large granular lymphocyte leukemia patient had at least one immunodominant TCR beta clonotype.

Libraries were prepared by immunoSEQ multiplex PCR; TCRdb keeps only in-frame clonotypes and omits some of them. The repertoire holds fewer than 20,000 clones, with about 90% as singletons. What these receptors recognize is not known. The sequencing sample was made of peripheral blood mononuclear cells. Receptors originate from a woman aged 45-65 years with T-cell large granular lymphocyte leukemia. Some clones in this sample may be carry-over from other donors' samples.

CDR3 loop: CASSEGQGQGYF. The CDR3 coding sequence is TGTGCCAGCAGTGAAGGGCAAGGACAAGGGTACTTC. The chain combines TRBV6-1 with TRBJ2-7, with D possibly being TRBD1 (5 bases). Germline CDR1 MNHNS, CDR2 SASEGT. This CDR3 comprises 12 residues. With 1 base removed from V and 12 bases from J, the gap between germline ends came to 13 bases.

The chain is built from TRBV5-4 and TRBJ1-2; a possible D gene is TRBD1 (5 bases). This CDR3 is 14 amino acids long. Between the trimmed V and J ends, which lost 6 bases and 1 base, there was a span of 13 bases. Germline CDR1 and CDR2: SGHNT and YYREEE (reference sequence). CDR3 coding DNA: TGTGCCAGCAACCTCGGGGCCTTTAACTATGGCTACACCTTC. As protein: CASNLGAFNYGYTF.

This chain joins TRBV19 and TRBJ2-3, with D possibly being TRBD1 or TRBD2 (5 bases each). With 0 bases removed from V and 2 bases from J, the gap between germline ends came to 15 bases. Germline V gene data show CDR1 as LNHDA and CDR2 as SQIVND (reference sequence). This CDR3 contains 17 residues. For the CDR3, the DNA is TGTGCCAGTAGTATAGATTCTGGTTATGGGACCACAGATACGCAGTATTTT. The encoded protein is CASSIDSGYGTTDTQYF.

J is TRBJ2-7 and V is TRBV4-1; TRBD1 agrees at 9 bases. V was clipped by 4 bases and J by 6 bases; unmatched bases: 13. CDR3 length equals 16 residues. Germline assignment: CDR1 MGHRA and CDR2 YSYEKL. CDR3 loop: CASSPVFPGQGPEQYF. The CDR3 coding sequence is TGCGCCAGCAGCCCCGTCTTCCCGGGACAGGGTCCCGAGCAGTACTTC.

This clone was found once. This sequence joins TRBV6-5 and TRBJ1-1, with 9 positions matching TRBD1. The germline gives CDR1 MNHEY, CDR2 SVGAGI. The CDR3 totals 12 residues. The V gene end was trimmed by 10 bases and the J gene end by 5 bases; junction bases not matched to a gene: 5. The CDR3 loop is CATHRGQTEAFF. The CDR3 DNA sequence: TGTGCCACCCACAGGGGGCAAACTGAAGCTTTCTTT.

J is TRBJ2-7 and V is TRBV6-1, with D perhaps being TRBD1 or TRBD2 (5 bases each). The CDR3 runs 15 residues. Germline CDR1 MNHNS, CDR2 SASEGT. V was cut by 2 bases and J by 0 bases, with 11 bases left in between. The DNA for the CDR3 is TGTGCCAGCAGTGAATTTAGGGGAGCCTCCTACGAGCAGTACTTC. This sequence encodes CASSEFRGASYEQYF.

J is TRBJ1-1 and V is TRBV28; D gene ambiguous. Per germline, CDR1 MDHEN and CDR2 SYDVKM. This CDR3 is 14 amino acids long. The V end was cut by 5 bases, the J end by 1 base, with 11 bases between. CDR3 region: CASSVEQRNTEAFF. CDR3 sequence (DNA): TGTGCCAGCAGTGTCGAACAGAGGAACACTGAAGCTTTCTTT.

The J gene is TRBJ2-2, the V gene TRBV5-1; unclear D gene. Germline CDR1 SGHRS, CDR2 YFSETQ. Trimming cost V 0 bases and J 5 bases, with 11 bases left between them. The CDR3 totals 15 residues. CDR3 in amino acids: CASSLVIAPTGELFF. Written as DNA, the CDR3 is TGCGCCAGCAGCTTGGTTATAGCCCCGACCGGGGAGCTGTTTTTT.

This sequence joins TRBV5-1 and TRBJ2-7; 12 nucleotides agree with TRBD2. Germline V gene data show CDR1 as SGHRS and CDR2 as YFSETQ. Trimming at V came to 0 bases and at J to 5 bases, leaving 0 bases not matched to a gene. CDR3 length: 14 residues. CDR3 coding DNA: TGCGCCAGCAGCTTGGGACTAGCGGGAGACGAGCAGTACTTC. Its translation is CASSLGLAGDEQYF.

The V and J genes are TRBV28 and TRBJ1-2; perhaps TRBD1 as D (6 bases). The CDR3 extends over 14 amino acids. V was pared by 4 bases and J by 8 bases, with 17 bases between. The germline V gene has CDR1 MDHEN and CDR2 SYDVKM. Here the CDR3 DNA reads TGTGCCAGCAGTTCGACAGGCTTTAGGACGGGCTACACCTTC. It yields the protein CASSSTGFRTGYTF.

The chain recombines TRBV5-1 with TRBJ2-7; D uncertain. The CDR3 sequence is 15 residues long. CDR1 and CDR2 (germline): SGHRS, YFSETQ. The V and J ends lost 4 bases and 0 bases respectively, with 14 bases between them. The CDR3 nucleotides read TGCGCCAGCAGCGCCCTAGGCGGAAGCTCCTACGAGCAGTACTTC. This codes for CASSALGGSSYEQYF. Complete variable domain (other parts from reference TRBV5-1 and TRBJ2-7): KAGVTQTPRYLIKTRGQQVTLSCSPISGHRSVSWYQQTPGQGLQFLFEYFSETQRNKGNFPGRFSGRQFSNSRSEMNVSTLELGDSALYLCASSALGGSSYEQYFGPGTRLTVT.

This chain connects TRBV5-5 to TRBJ2-3; no clear D. V lost 4 bases, J lost 3 bases, and 3 bases lay in between. The CDR3 runs to 11 residues. Looked up from germline, CDR1 is SGHKS and CDR2 is YYEKEE (reference sequence). The CDR3 protein is CASSLTDTQYF. DNA of the CDR3: TGTGCCAGCAGCCTGACAGATACGCAGTATTTT.

The chain couples TRBV7-8 to TRBJ2-7, with 7 bases lining up with TRBD1. Germline loops: CDR1 SGHVS, CDR2 FQNEAQ. V dropped 3 bases and J dropped 2; count of bases not matched to a gene: 1. The CDR3 has 13 amino acids. Written as DNA, the CDR3 is TGTGCCAGCAGCTTTGACAGGGCCTACGAGCAGTACTTC. Amino acids: CASSFDRAYEQYF.

The chain combines TRBV7-9 with TRBJ2-7; D might be TRBD1 (5 bases). Trimming left V 2 bases short and J 3 bases short, with 11 bases between. The CDR3 totals 14 residues. CDR1 and CDR2 from the germline V gene are SEHNR and FQNEAQ (reference sequence). CDR3 protein: CASSLNSDSYEQYF. The CDR3 nucleotides read TGTGCCAGCAGCTTAAATTCCGACAGCTACGAGCAGTACTTC.

The chain employs TRBV6-5 and TRBJ2-7, with 9 bases identical to TRBD2. The CDR3 is 14 amino acids. Germline values: CDR1 MNHEY, CDR2 SVGAGI. V lost 7 bases and J lost 3; bases outside the gene matches: 7. CDR3 DNA: TGTGCCAGCAAAACTAGCGGGCTAAGCTACGAGCAGTACTTC. Translated: CASKTSGLSYEQYF.

The chain carries TRBV19 and TRBJ2-7; D is ambiguous. The V end lost 4 bases, the J end lost 2 bases, and 9 bases lay between the germline ends. The V gene's germline CDR1 is LNHDA and CDR2 SQIVND (reference sequence). CDR3 length: 13 amino acids. The CDR3 reads CASSNYRTYEQYF. The CDR3 DNA reads TGTGCCAGTAGTAATTACCGTACCTACGAGCAGTACTTC.

As regards this clone: Other DNA sequences in this sample translate to the same CDR3. The CDR3 reads CSASGYEQYF. The CDR3 DNA follows: TGCAGTGCTAGCGGCTACGAGCAGTACTTC. V usage is TRBV20-1 and J usage is TRBJ2-7; D unresolved. There are 10 residues in the CDR3. V was trimmed by 3 bases and J by 3 bases, leaving 3 bases between them. Germline V gene data show CDR1 as DFQATT and CDR2 as SNEGSKA (reference sequence).

This sequence joins TRBV27 and TRBJ2-3; 9 bases align to TRBD2. CDR3 length: 16 amino acids. The V gene's germline CDR1 is MNHEY and CDR2 SMNVEV (reference sequence). Trimming removed 1 base from V and 6 bases from J; junction bases left unmatched: 8. The CDR3, as DNA: TGTGCCAGCAGTTTATTAGGGGCGGGAGGGCCGGATACGCAGTATTTT. This encodes CASSLLGAGGPDTQYF.

V usage is TRBV18 and J usage is TRBJ2-7, with 8 nucleotides matching TRBD2. After removal of 2 bases from V and 0 bases from J, the junction contained 6 bases not matched to a gene. This CDR3 spans 16 amino acids. The V gene's germline CDR1 is KGHSH and CDR2 LQKENI. CDR3 sequence reads: CASSPGTGGLSYEQYF. CDR3 coding DNA: TGTGCCAGCTCACCAGGGACGGGAGGGCTCTCCTACGAGCAGTACTTC.

This clone was seen only a few times. V and J are TRBV18 and TRBJ1-1; D not certain. This CDR3 has 17 residues. Trimming removed 1 base from V and 1 base from J, with 16 bases in between. CDR1 and CDR2 from the germline V gene are KGHSH and LQKENI. The CDR3 coding sequence is TGTGCCAGCTCACCACTACCCGCAGCGTCGGCGAACACTGAAGCTTTCTTT. This gives the protein CASSPLPAASANTEAFF.

J is TRBJ2-1 and V is TRBV20-1; D ambiguous. Germline V CDR1 and CDR2: DFQATT, SNEGSKA (reference sequence). The V end was cut by 3 bases, the J end by 10 bases, with 10 bases between. This CDR3 comprises 11 residues. CDR3 DNA sequence: TGCAGTGCTAGGTTGGACCTCGAGCAGTTCTTC. Protein product: CSARLDLEQFF.

The chain joins TRBV18 to TRBJ2-1, with D possibly matching TRBD1 (6 bases). This CDR3 spans 13 amino acids. The V end lost 5 bases, the J end lost 7 bases, and 12 bases lay between the germline ends. Per the germline V gene, CDR1 is KGHSH and CDR2 is LQKENI. The CDR3 sequence is CASSTTGMNEQFF. The CDR3 region has the DNA TGTGCCAGCTCAACTACAGGGATGAATGAGCAGTTCTTC.

This clone was detected once. The chain couples TRBV5-1 to TRBJ2-5, with D possibly TRBD1 on 5 matching bases. V lost 0 bases and J 2 bases, leaving 8 bases between the germline ends. The CDR3 covers 14 residues. Per germline, CDR1 SGHRS and CDR2 YFSETQ. CDR3 loop: CASSLVQGQETQYF. Here the CDR3 DNA reads TGCGCCAGCAGCTTGGTCCAGGGTCAAGAGACCCAGTACTTC.

This rearrangement joins TRBV28 to TRBJ2-5; D might be TRBD1 (6 bases). The ends were cut back, 5 bases at V and 0 bases at J, with 10 bases in the middle. This CDR3 is 14 amino acids long. CDR1 is MDHEN and CDR2 is SYDVKM in the germline V gene. The CDR3 loop is CASSPQGYQETQYF. DNA of the CDR3: TGTGCCAGCAGTCCACAGGGATACCAAGAGACCCAGTACTTC.

This clone occurred a few times. J is TRBJ2-1 and V is TRBV4-3; TRBD1 might be the D (5 bases). Trimming removed 0 bases from V and 4 bases from J, with 10 bases in between. CDR1 and CDR2 from the germline V gene are LGHNA and YSLEER. The CDR3 consists of 15 residues. DNA for the CDR3: TGCGCCAGCAGCCAAGAGTTGGGGCCATACAATGAGCAGTTCTTC. Translating gives CASSQELGPYNEQFF.

The chain joins TRBV4-1 to TRBJ2-1; 14 positions match TRBD2. The V segment lost 1 base and the J segment 7 bases; nucleotides outside the gene matches: 6. Germline-derived CDR1 and CDR2 are MGHRA and YSYEKL. This CDR3 is built from 17 residues. The CDR3 nucleotides read TGCGCCAGCAGCCAAGGGCCCGGGACTAGCGGGGGAAATGAGCAGTTCTTC. It specifies CASSQGPGTSGGNEQFF.

The rearrangement links TRBV27 to TRBJ2-5, with unresolved D. Germline lookup yields CDR1 MNHEY and CDR2 SMNVEV (reference sequence). CDR3 length: 11 amino acids. Trimming took 2 bases from V and 3 from J, leaving 1 base between them. CDR3 bases: TGTGCCAGCAGTTTAAAAGAGACCCAGTACTTC. This sequence encodes CASSLKETQYF.

In regard to this clone: At one end the junction does not follow the germline gene, possibly because of a read error. This chain uses TRBV4-1 with TRBJ1-1; D unclear. The length of the CDR3 is 14 residues. From germline, CDR1 is MGHRA and CDR2 YSYEKL. Written as DNA, the CDR3 is TGCGCCAGCAGCCAAGGTCCGGCTCTGACTGGAGCTTTCTTT. It encodes CASSQGPALTGAFF.

The chain has TRBV19 and TRBJ2-7, with TRBD1 matching over 7 bases. This CDR3 is built from 13 residues. The germline CDR1 and CDR2 sequences are LNHDA and SQIVND (reference sequence). The V segment lost 5 bases and the J segment 1 base; nucleotides outside the gene matches: 2. The CDR3 DNA is TGTGCCAGTAGTCGACAGGGATCCTACGAGCAGTACTTC. Translating it yields CASSRQGSYEQYF.

The chain couples TRBV18 to TRBJ2-7; D gene unclear. Germline V gene data show CDR1 as KGHSH and CDR2 as LQKENI. This CDR3 contains 13 residues. Between the trimmed V and J ends, which lost 2 bases and 4 bases, there was a span of 9 bases. In nucleotides, the CDR3 is TGTGCCAGCTCACCAGGGGTCCTATACGAGCAGTACTTC. Translating gives CASSPGVLYEQYF.

V usage is TRBV18 and J usage is TRBJ2-5; a possible D gene is TRBD2 (6 bases). This CDR3 is 14 amino acids long. V lost 1 base, J lost 1 base, and 7 bases lay in between. The germline CDR1 and CDR2 sequences are KGHSH and LQKENI. The CDR3 region has the DNA TGTGCCAGCTCACCACACGGGGGCCAAGAGACCCAGTACTTC. Translating it yields CASSPHGGQETQYF. Filled out from reference TRBV18 and TRBJ2-5, the complete variable domain reads NAGVMQNPRHLVRRRGQEARLRCSPMKGHSHVYWYRQLPEEGLKFMVYLQKENIIDESGMPKERFSAEFPKEGPSILRIQQVVRGDSAAYFCASSPHGGQETQYFGPGTRLLVL.